Listed here are 26 T cell receptor beta chains from one sample, sequenced in a study of vaccination effects on CD4 cells after COVID-19. Using immunoSEQ multiplex PCR, the repertoire was profiled, and TCRdb retains in-frame clones only, with some absent. The profile shows more than 20,000 clones, around 70% of them singletons. With the ViraFEST assay, the study expanded antigen-specific CD4+ T cells using viral peptide pools, then sequenced them. Subsequent to roughly 9 days of culture, CD4+ T cells were isolated. Participants received two doses of either the BNT162b2 or mRNA-1273 vaccine. Antigens for these TCRs are unknown. The sequencing used CD4+ T cells from PBMCs cultured with HCoV-NL63 spike peptides, collected after COVID-19 vaccination. All receptors derive from a human donor who received a COVID-19 vaccine.

The genes are TRBV12-3 or TRBV12-4 and TRBJ1-2; TRBD1 might be the D (5 bases). This CDR3 region has 12 residues. V lost 5 bases to trimming and J lost 8 bases, with 12 bases between them. The CDR3 coding sequence is TGTGCCAGCAGTCCCTCTGGGACCGGCTACACCTTC. Amino acids: CASSPSGTGYTF.

V is TRBV15 and J is TRBJ1-4; D possibly corresponds to TRBD1 (5 bases). This CDR3 region has 14 residues. V lost 0 bases and J lost 10, with 12 bases in between. Germline V gives CDR1 LNHNV, CDR2 YYDKDF (reference sequence). This CDR3 reads CATSRDKGIVKLFF. DNA for the CDR3: TGTGCCACCAGCAGAGATAAGGGGATCGTAAAACTGTTTTTT.

This clone appeared once. This chain uses TRBV5-4 with TRBJ1-4; D is unclear. V was clipped by 4 bases and J by 0 bases, with 13 bases between them. The length of the CDR3 is 16 residues. The germline V gene has CDR1 SGHNT and CDR2 YYREEE (reference sequence). In nucleotides, the CDR3 is TGTGCCAGCAGCCTGGGCGGGATGGCAACTAATGAAAAACTGTTTTTT. It translates to CASSLGGMATNEKLFF.

This sequence joins TRBV3-1 (or the pseudogene TRBV3-2) and TRBJ2-7; 11 positions match TRBD2. The CDR3 length is 16 residues. Trimming removed 0 bases from V and 3 bases from J; junction bases left unmatched: 4. The V gene's germline CDR1 is LGHDT and CDR2 YNNKEL (reference sequence). CDR3 sequence reads: CASSQDLLAGGYEQYF. CDR3 DNA sequence: TGTGCCAGCAGCCAAGATCTCCTAGCGGGGGGCTACGAGCAGTACTTC.

The chain recombines TRBV7-7 with TRBJ2-5; TRBD1 is a possible D gene (6 bases). The CDR3 is 18 residues long. The germline CDR1 and CDR2 sequences are SSHAT and FNYEAQ (reference sequence). V was trimmed by 4 bases and J by 5 bases, leaving 26 bases between them. The CDR3 DNA reads TGTGCCAGCAGCTCAGGTCGGCTGGTGAGGGGGACATTGGAGACCCAGTACTTC. The encoded protein is CASSSGRLVRGTLETQYF.

V usage is TRBV6-2 or TRBV6-3 and J usage is TRBJ2-1; possible D gene TRBD2, 6 bases. Germline V CDR1 and CDR2: MNHEY, SVGEGT. The CDR3 has 16 amino acids. The V end was cut by 6 bases, the J end by 2 bases, with 17 bases between. The CDR3 sequence: CASSTIGTGAYNEQFF. CDR3 DNA sequence: TGTGCCAGCAGCACAATCGGGACGGGGGCCTACAATGAGCAGTTCTTC.

This clone was seen a few times. The V and J genes are TRBV20-1 and TRBJ1-2, with D hard to call. The CDR3 is made up of 13 amino acids. Germline V gene data show CDR1 as DFQATT and CDR2 as SNEGSKA (reference sequence). V was pared by 3 bases and J by 0 bases, with 8 bases between. CDR3 nucleotide sequence: TGCAGTGCTAGTGGGAGCACTAACTATGGCTACACCTTC. Its translation is CSASGSTNYGYTF.

The chain couples TRBV7-9 to TRBJ2-1; TRBD2 matches at 13 bases. J was trimmed by 8 bases and V by 1 base; bases with no gene match: 5. CDR3 size: 16 residues. The germline V gene encodes CDR1 SEHNR and CDR2 FQNEAQ (reference sequence). CDR3 DNA: TGTGCCAGCAGCTTAGGACTAGCGGGAGGAGGGGATGAGCAGTTCTTC. The encoded protein is CASSLGLAGGGDEQFF.

The rearrangement links TRBV9 to TRBJ2-1; 12 bases are a match to TRBD2. Trimming at V came to 5 bases and at J to 2 bases, leaving 17 bases not matched to a gene. There are 20 residues in the CDR3. In germline, CDR1 is SGDLS, CDR2 YYNGEE. The CDR3 DNA is TGTGCCAGCAGACCCTGGGGGAGGACTAGCGGGACCATGACCTACAATGAGCAGTTCTTC. As protein: CASRPWGRTSGTMTYNEQFF. Together with reference TRBV9 and TRBJ2-1, the CDR3 gives the full variable domain: DSGVTQTPKHLITATGQRVTLRCSPRSGDLSVYWYQQSLDQGLQFLIQYYNGEERAKGNILERFSAQQFPDLHSELNLSSLELGDSALYFCASRPWGRTSGTMTYNEQFFGPGTRLTVL.

The genes are TRBV11-3 and TRBJ2-1; a weak D match, TRBD1 (6 bases). From germline, CDR1 is SGHNT and CDR2 YENEEA. Deletions cut 0 bases from V and 0 bases from J, with 6 bases between. This CDR3 is 15 amino acids long. The CDR3 sequence is CASSLEQGSYNEQFF. The CDR3 nucleotides read TGTGCCAGCAGCTTAGAACAGGGCTCCTACAATGAGCAGTTCTTC. Full variable domain (missing parts from reference TRBV11-3 and TRBJ2-1): EAGVVQSPRYKIIEKKQPVAFWCNPISGHNTLYWYLQNLGQGPELLIRYENEEAVDDSQLPKDRFSAERLKGVDSTLKIQPAELGDSAVYLCASSLEQGSYNEQFFGPGTRLTVL.

The rearrangement uses TRBV2 and TRBJ1-1, with D perhaps TRBD1 (5 bases). This CDR3 has 11 amino acids. Germline V gene lookup returns CDR1 SNHLY and CDR2 FYNNEI. Trimming took 5 bases from V and 6 from J, leaving 7 bases between them. The CDR3 nucleotides are TGTGCCAGCAGTTGGGGCCCTGAAGCTTTCTTT. Protein sequence: CASSWGPEAFF.

The chain links TRBV9 to TRBJ2-7; weak D call: TRBD1 (5 bases). CDR3 length: 15 residues. CDR1 is SGDLS, CDR2 YYNGEE, per germline. Trimming removed 0 bases at V and 4 bases at J, with 14 bases between. The CDR3 bases are TGTGCCAGCAGCGTAGCCCCAGGGATGGCATACGAGCAGTACTTC. Protein sequence: CASSVAPGMAYEQYF.

V is TRBV27 and J is TRBJ1-2; maybe TRBD1 (6 bases). The CDR3 covers 14 residues. Per germline, CDR1 MNHEY and CDR2 SMNVEV (reference sequence). V was shortened by 10 bases and J by 7 bases, with 22 bases between the two germline ends. Here the CDR3 reads CATKTGRADGGYTF. The CDR3 nucleotides read TGTGCCACGAAAACAGGGAGGGCTGATGGTGGCTACACCTTC.

This chain joins TRBV15 and TRBJ2-7; D is uncertain. CDR3 size: 12 residues. Per the germline V gene, CDR1 is LNHNV and CDR2 is YYDKDF (reference sequence). V lost 8 bases, J lost 1 base, and 9 bases lay in between. CDR3 protein: CATSKGSYEQYF. DNA of the CDR3: TGTGCCACCTCGAAAGGGTCCTACGAGCAGTACTTC. Complete variable domain (other parts from reference TRBV15 and TRBJ2-7): DAMVIQNPRYQVTQFGKPVTLSCSQTLNHNVMYWYQQKSSQAPKLLFHYYDKDFNNEADTPDNFQSRRPNTSFCFLDIRSPGLGDTAMYLCATSKGSYEQYFGPGTRLTVT.

The CDR3 reads CASSLITSGTDTQYF. CDR3 DNA sequence: TGTGCCAGCAGCTTGATTACTAGCGGCACAGATACGCAGTATTTT. This sequence joins TRBV5-4 and TRBJ2-3; 7 positions match TRBD2. Trimming took 1 base from V and 1 from J; bases not matched to a gene: 3. The CDR3 extends over 15 amino acids. CDR1 is SGHNT, CDR2 YYREEE, per germline (reference sequence).

The chain couples TRBV5-1 to TRBJ2-2; 11 bases fit TRBD2. Trimming removed 3 bases from V and 5 bases from J; junction bases left unmatched: 3. There are 15 residues in the CDR3. From germline, CDR1 is SGHRS and CDR2 YFSETQ. CDR3 residues: CASSSGTSGTGELFF. DNA of the CDR3: TGCGCCAGCAGCTCCGGGACTAGCGGTACCGGGGAGCTGTTTTTT.

The chain uses TRBV3-1 (or the pseudogene TRBV3-2) and TRBJ1-1; D uncertain. V was clipped by 3 bases and J by 11 bases, with 13 bases between them. Germline V gene sequence: CDR1 LGHDT, CDR2 YNNKEL (reference sequence). The CDR3 length is 12 residues. This CDR3 is CASSQSTRAAFF. The DNA for the CDR3 is TGTGCCAGCAGCCAGTCTACTAGAGCGGCTTTCTTT.

V gene TRBV5-6 combines with J gene TRBJ2-3; D might be TRBD1 (7 bases). CDR1 SGHDT and CDR2 YYEEEE come from the germline V gene. This CDR3 is 15 amino acids long. Trimming left V 5 bases short and J 6 bases short, with 19 bases between. The CDR3 protein is CASSNAGGRSDTQYF. The DNA for the CDR3 is TGTGCCAGCAGTAATGCAGGGGGGCGTTCGGATACGCAGTATTTT.

The chain joins TRBV15 to TRBJ2-7; a weak D match, TRBD1 (6 bases). The CDR3 spans 15 residues. With 4 bases removed from V and 1 base from J, the gap between germline ends came to 14 bases. Germline V gene lookup returns CDR1 LNHNV and CDR2 YYDKDF (reference sequence). CDR3 DNA sequence: TGTGCCACCAGCATAGACCCGGACAGTTCCTACGAGCAGTACTTC. Translation gives CATSIDPDSSYEQYF.

The chain uses TRBV19 and TRBJ2-2; TRBD2 might be the D (5 bases). V dropped 2 bases and J dropped 2 bases, with 9 bases sitting between them. The CDR3 is 15 residues long. Germline CDR1 and CDR2: LNHDA and SQIVND (reference sequence). CDR3 region: CASSIFSVNTGELFF. The CDR3 bases are TGTGCCAGTAGTATATTTAGCGTAAACACCGGGGAGCTGTTTTTT.

This chain links TRBV7-2 with TRBJ2-3, with D unclear. The CDR3 is made up of 15 amino acids. CDR1 is SGHTA, CDR2 FQGNSA, per germline. V shed 11 bases and J shed 0 bases, with 18 bases lying between them. CDR3 sequence (DNA): TGTGCCGGACGTGGCGGCCGAACTAGCACAGATACGCAGTATTTT. Protein: CAGRGGRTSTDTQYF.

The chain employs TRBV14 and TRBJ2-5, with TRBD2 as a possible D gene (6 bases). This CDR3 has 17 residues. V lost 1 base, J lost 4 bases, and 19 bases lay in between. From germline, CDR1 is SGHDN and CDR2 FVKESK. Here the CDR3 DNA reads TGTGCCAGCAGCCAAGGGACCGGGAGCGTCCTGAGAGAGACCCAGTACTTC. Translating it yields CASSQGTGSVLRETQYF.

The chain joins TRBV5-1 to TRBJ2-7, with 7 nucleotides matching TRBD1. The trim removed 3 bases at V and 7 bases at J, leaving 10 bases unmatched. CDR1 SGHRS and CDR2 YFSETQ come from the germline V gene. This CDR3 spans 14 amino acids. This CDR3 reads CASSWQQGSGEQYF. CDR3 in DNA: TGCGCCAGCAGCTGGCAACAGGGGTCTGGTGAGCAGTACTTC.

J is TRBJ2-2 and V is TRBV10-2; D is undetermined. Trimming took 10 bases from V and 4 from J, leaving 13 bases between them. The CDR3 runs 13 residues. Germline CDR1 is WSHSY and CDR2 is SAAADI. CDR3 nucleotides: TGCGCCACGTACCCGACCTTCACCGGGGAGCTGTTTTTT. This codes for CATYPTFTGELFF.

This clone was seen a single time. The CDR3 nucleotides are TGCGCCAGCAGCTTGGGGTCTGGTAATGTGGATACGCAGTATTTT. This codes for CASSLGSGNVDTQYF. The chain uses TRBV5-1 and TRBJ2-3; D gene ambiguous. V was trimmed by 0 bases and J by 6 bases, leaving 14 bases between them. Germline V CDR1 and CDR2: SGHRS, YFSETQ. The CDR3 has 15 amino acids.

The CDR3 DNA follows: TGTGCCAGTCTCGTAGGCGGGGTTTACACTGAAGCTTTCTTT. It codes for CASLVGGVYTEAFF. The chain has TRBV19 and TRBJ1-1; no clear D. The CDR3 spans 14 residues. The V and J ends lost 8 bases and 3 bases respectively, with 16 bases between them. Germline loops: CDR1 LNHDA, CDR2 SQIVND (reference sequence).